This T cell receptor (beta chain) is drawn from a study of cytotoxic CD8 clonotypes in ibrutinib-treated CLL. Study-wide results and limits: The clonality went up when patients responded to ibrutinib and dropped back toward baseline at progression.

Sequencing was performed with immunoSEQ multiplex PCR; in TCRdb, only in-frame clones are kept and a portion is missing. The table records under 200,000 clones, 81% of them present only once. With V trimmed by 4 bases and J by 3 bases, 2 bases remained unmatched. CDR1 ENHRY and CDR2 SYGVKD come from the germline V gene. The CDR3 is made up of 15 amino acids. This clone has just a few counts. Its antigen is unknown. The input for sequencing was PBMCs, taken after 12 months of ibrutinib treatment. V is TRBV10-3 and J is TRBJ1-5, with 11 bases lining up with TRBD1. The clonotype was recovered from a human donor with chronic lymphocytic leukemia. The CDR3 coding sequence is TGTGCCATCAGTGGGACAGGGGGCCCCAATCAGCCCCAGCATTTT. The encoded protein is CAISGTGGPNQPQHF.